The 18 T cell receptor beta chains below come from one sample, sequenced in a study of PD-L1 blockade in urothelial cancer. TCRdb's table, derived via immunoSEQ multiplex PCR, lists solely in-frame clones and lacks some. The sample has roughly 24,000 clones; around 88% are singletons. This material consisted of PBMCs, taken around atezolizumab (anti-PD-L1) treatment. Receptors originate from a man aged 60-69 years with urothelial cancer.

The CDR3 DNA reads TGCGCCAGCAGCCCCGTAAACACAGATACGCAGTATTTT. Encoded protein: CASSPVNTDTQYF. The rearrangement joins TRBV5-1 to TRBJ2-3; unclear D gene. The V end was cut by 4 bases, the J end by 2 bases, with 8 bases between. Germline V gene data show CDR1 as SGHRS and CDR2 as YFSETQ. The length of the CDR3 is 13 residues.

This sequence joins TRBV12-5 and TRBJ1-6; the D is unclear. The CDR3 is 18 amino acids. V shed 1 base and J shed 9 bases, with 22 bases lying between them. Per germline, CDR1 LGHNT and CDR2 FRNRAP. The CDR3 bases are TGTGCTAGTGGTTTGGACTTACGGACTTCTGTATACCGTTCACCCCTCCACTTT. Amino acid sequence: CASGLDLRTSVYRSPLHF.

The chain uses TRBV9 and TRBJ2-6, with 14 bases that match TRBD2. The CDR3 covers 20 residues. From germline, CDR1 is SGDLS and CDR2 YYNGEE. V trimming: 3 bases; J trimming: 1 base; junction bases outside the gene matches: 9. The CDR3: CASSAGTSGRRMSGANVLTF. The DNA for the CDR3 is TGTGCCAGCAGCGCCGGGACTAGCGGGAGAAGGATGTCTGGGGCCAACGTCCTGACTTTC.

This clone was seen just once. This chain connects TRBV28 to TRBJ2-7; 9 bases are shared with TRBD1. Germline V gene data show CDR1 as MDHEN and CDR2 as SYDVKM. This CDR3 is 14 amino acids long. V lost 5 bases and J lost 6; bases outside the gene matches: 8. The CDR3 coding sequence is TGTGCCAGCAGTAAATCCGGGACAGGGCGCGAGCAGTACTTC. Translating gives CASSKSGTGREQYF.

This chain connects TRBV7-9 to TRBJ2-1; the D gene is possibly TRBD2 (6 bases). V lost 3 bases and J 6 bases, leaving 9 bases between the germline ends. Germline V gene lookup returns CDR1 SEHNR and CDR2 FQNEAQ (reference sequence). The CDR3 spans 13 residues. CDR3 DNA sequence: TGTGCCAGCAGCTTGAGTAGCGGCAATGAGCAGTTCTTC. This encodes CASSLSSGNEQFF.

The DNA of the CDR3 is TGTGCCAGCTCAACGGGACAGGGCGGTGAGCAGTTCTTC. It translates to CASSTGQGGEQFF. The chain couples TRBV18 to TRBJ2-1, with 9 bases fitting TRBD1. The V gene's germline CDR1 is KGHSH and CDR2 LQKENI. V shed 5 bases and J 9 bases; nucleotides not matched to a gene: 5. This CDR3 comprises 13 residues. The full variable domain, in which reference TRBV18 and TRBJ2-1 provide the parts outside the CDR3, is NAGVMQNPRHLVRRRGQEARLRCSPMKGHSHVYWYRQLPEEGLKFMVYLQKENIIDESGMPKERFSAEFPKEGPSILRIQQVVRGDSAAYFCASSTGQGGEQFFGPGTRLTVL.

The J gene is TRBJ1-5, the V gene TRBV2; no reliable D call. This CDR3 region has 15 residues. In germline, CDR1 is SNHLY, CDR2 FYNNEI. Trimming removed 3 bases at V and 1 base at J, with 10 bases between. The CDR3 protein is CASSEERWSNQPQHF. The CDR3 DNA is TGTGCCAGCAGTGAGGAGCGGTGGAGCAATCAGCCCCAGCATTTT.

V is TRBV2 and J is TRBJ1-4; no reliable D call. Deletions cut 6 bases from V and 1 base from J, with 9 bases between. The germline gives CDR1 SNHLY, CDR2 FYNNEI. This CDR3 contains 14 residues. This chain's CDR3 is CASRARGTNEKLFF. CDR3 coding DNA: TGTGCCAGCAGGGCTCGGGGAACTAATGAAAAACTGTTTTTT.

V gene TRBV6-1 combines with J gene TRBJ1-6, with D perhaps TRBD1 (5 bases). The V gene lost 7 bases and the J gene lost 6 bases, with 10 bases spanning the gap. This CDR3 is built from 13 residues. CDR1 and CDR2 from the germline V gene are MNHNS and SASEGT. CDR3 bases: TGTGCCAGCACGGGAGGGACTAATTCACCCCTCCACTTT. The encoded protein is CASTGGTNSPLHF.

The chain couples TRBV6-1 to TRBJ1-6, with TRBD1 matching over 11 bases. V dropped 3 bases and J dropped 8; count of bases not matched to a gene: 3. Germline CDR1 is MNHNS and CDR2 is SASEGT. This CDR3 has 15 amino acids. The CDR3 nucleotides read TGTGCCAGCAGTGACCGGGACAGGGGGTATTCACCCCTCCACTTT. It yields the protein CASSDRDRGYSPLHF.

V is TRBV18 and J is TRBJ2-7; weak D call: TRBD1 (5 bases). Trimming took off 6 bases at V and 0 bases at J, with 6 bases between the two ends. The CDR3 runs to 12 residues. CDR1 is KGHSH, CDR2 LQKENI, per germline. The CDR3 bases are TGTGCCAGCTCCAGGGACTCCTACGAGCAGTACTTC. Amino acids: CASSRDSYEQYF.

The chain combines TRBV25-1 with TRBJ1-6, with 7 nucleotides matching TRBD1. Germline values: CDR1 MGHDK, CDR2 SYGVNS. This CDR3 has 14 residues. The trim removed 8 bases at V and 7 bases at J, leaving 8 bases unmatched. In DNA, the CDR3 is TGTGCCAGCTGGACAGGAACCAGGAATTCACCCCTCCACTTT. As protein: CASWTGTRNSPLHF.

The V and J genes are TRBV11-2 and TRBJ2-5; TRBD2 might be the D (6 bases). Trimming took 5 bases from V and 1 from J, leaving 8 bases between them. The CDR3 contains 13 residues. Per the germline V gene, CDR1 is SGHAT and CDR2 is FQNNGV. Written as DNA, the CDR3 is TGTGCCAGCAGCAGCGGGCGCCAAGAGACCCAGTACTTC. Protein product: CASSSGRQETQYF.

To note about this clone: A far larger clone is one base from this, pointing to a likely read error. The chain is built from TRBV29-1 and TRBJ1-2; D might be TRBD1 (6 bases). V was cut by 7 bases and J by 5 bases, with 14 bases left in between. The CDR3 contains 12 residues. Germline CDR1 is SQVTM and CDR2 is ANQGSEA. The CDR3 DNA follows: TGCAGCGGTGCAGGGGTTTGGTATGGCTACACCTTC. Translation gives CSGAGVWYGYTF. Full variable domain (remainder filled in from reference TRBV29-1 and TRBJ1-2): SAVISQKPSRDICQRGTSLTIQCQVDSQVTMMFWYRQQPGQSLTLIATANQGSEATYESGFVIDKFPISRPNLTFSTLTVSNMSPEDSSIYLCSGAGVWYGYTFGSGTRLTVV.

As DNA, the CDR3 is TGTGCCAGTAGTTCCTGGTCAGGGGACTATGGCTACACCTTC. Translated, it gives CASSSWSGDYGYTF. This chain joins TRBV19 and TRBJ1-2; perhaps TRBD1 as D (6 bases). The CDR3 covers 14 residues. Germline lookup yields CDR1 LNHDA and CDR2 SQIVND (reference sequence). Between the trimmed V and J ends, which lost 5 bases and 3 bases, there was a span of 13 bases.

This clone has more than one count but fewer than ten. The chain couples TRBV2 to TRBJ1-5; D uncertain. Germline V gene lookup returns CDR1 SNHLY and CDR2 FYNNEI. The CDR3 length is 14 residues. V was clipped by 4 bases and J by 6 bases, with 13 bases between them. Here the CDR3 DNA reads TGTGCCAGCAGTGCGGCCACTAGTTCTCAGCCCCAGCATTTT. Encoded protein: CASSAATSSQPQHF.

This chain joins TRBV19 and TRBJ1-1, with D maybe TRBD1 (6 bases). The CDR3 totals 15 residues. The V gene lost 3 bases and the J gene lost 1 base, with 12 bases spanning the gap. Germline CDR1 and CDR2: LNHDA and SQIVND (reference sequence). In nucleotides, the CDR3 is TGTGCCAGTAGTATGGCAGGGGTTGCGAACACTGAAGCTTTCTTT. As protein: CASSMAGVANTEAFF.

In this sample, this clone turned up once. CDR3 coding DNA: TGTGCCAGCAGCACCTTGGGACAGAATACAGATACGCAGTATTTT. The encoded protein is CASSTLGQNTDTQYF. The rearrangement joins TRBV5-6 to TRBJ2-3; 7 bases align to TRBD1. V trimming: 4 bases; J trimming: 3 bases; junction bases outside the gene matches: 8. Germline CDR1 SGHDT, CDR2 YYEEEE. The CDR3 is 15 amino acids.